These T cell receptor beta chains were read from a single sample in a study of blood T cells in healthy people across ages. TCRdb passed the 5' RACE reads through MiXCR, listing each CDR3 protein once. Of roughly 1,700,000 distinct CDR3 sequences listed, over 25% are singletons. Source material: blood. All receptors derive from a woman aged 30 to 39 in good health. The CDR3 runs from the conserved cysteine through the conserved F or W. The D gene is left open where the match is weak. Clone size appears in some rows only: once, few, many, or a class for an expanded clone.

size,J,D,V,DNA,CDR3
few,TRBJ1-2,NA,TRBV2,TGTGCCAGCAGTGAAGGCTCGGGGAGGGGTGGCTACACCTTC,CASSEGSGRGGYTF
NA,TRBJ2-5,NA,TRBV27,TGTGCCAGCAGTCTCCGTTGGGGTGGAGAGACCCAGTACTTC,CASSLRWGGETQYF
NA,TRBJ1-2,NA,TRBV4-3,TGCGCCAGCAGCCAAGTGGGGCAGGTCTATGGCTACACCTTC,CASSQVGQVYGYTF
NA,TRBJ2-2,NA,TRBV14,TGTGCCAGCAGCCAAGAGTTGGATTCCGGGGAGCTGTTTTTT,CASSQELDSGELFF
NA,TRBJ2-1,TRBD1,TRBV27,TGTGCCAGCAGTTTATCGATAAAGGGGGCGGATGAGCAGTTCTTC,CASSLSIKGADEQFF
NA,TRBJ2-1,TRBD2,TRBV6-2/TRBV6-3,TGTGCCAGCAGCTTAGCGGGACATCCCTACAATGAGCAGTTCTTC,CASSLAGHPYNEQFF
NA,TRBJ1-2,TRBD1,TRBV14,TGTGCCAGCAGCCCGCTTCCGGGACAGGGGGCTGAAGGCTACACCTTC,CASSPLPGQGAEGYTF
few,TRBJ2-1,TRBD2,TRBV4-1,TGCGCCAGCAGCCAAGACCCTACCCCGCAGCGGGGGCCCAGCAATGAGCAGTTCTTC,CASSQDPTPQRGPSNEQFF
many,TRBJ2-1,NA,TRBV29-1,TGCAGCGTCGAAGGGGGGCAGTTCTTC,CSVEGGQFF
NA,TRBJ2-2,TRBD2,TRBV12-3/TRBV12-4,TGTGCCAGCAGTTTAAGCGGGAGGAGCACCGGGGAGCTGTTTTTT,CASSLSGRSTGELFF
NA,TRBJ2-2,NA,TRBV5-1,TGCGCCAGCAGCGCATCACGGGTGACGGAGAACACCGGGGAGCTGTTTTTT,CASSASRVTENTGELFF
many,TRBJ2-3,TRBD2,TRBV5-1,TGCGCCAGCAGCACCTCACTAGCGGAAGTTAGCACAGATACGCAGTATTTT,CASSTSLAEVSTDTQYF
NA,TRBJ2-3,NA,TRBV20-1,TGCAGTGCCAAGGACGGGACTAGCACAGATACGCAGTATTTT,CSAKDGTSTDTQYF
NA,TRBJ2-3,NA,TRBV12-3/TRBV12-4,TGTGCCAGCAGTTGGGGGATGAGCACAGATACGCAGTATTTT,CASSWGMSTDTQYF
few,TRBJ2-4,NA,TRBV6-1,TGTGCCAGCAGTGACCCCGGGGCGTACTCAAACATTCAGTACTTC,CASSDPGAYSNIQYF
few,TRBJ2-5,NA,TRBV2,TGTGCCAGCAGTGAAATGGGTGCGGTTTACAATGAGCAGTACTTC,CASSEMGAVYNEQYF
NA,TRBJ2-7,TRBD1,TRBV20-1,TGCAGTGCTAAGGGACAGGGGAGTTACGAGCAGTACTTC,CSAKGQGSYEQYF
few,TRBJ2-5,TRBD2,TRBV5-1,TGCGCCAGCAGTCCATATCCCCCTAGCGGGGGGATCCAAGAGACCCAGTACTTC,CASSPYPPSGGIQETQYF
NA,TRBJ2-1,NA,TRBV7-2,TGTGCCAGCAGCCAAAGGGGGGCCAAAAACATTCAGTTCTTC,CASSQRGAKNIQFF
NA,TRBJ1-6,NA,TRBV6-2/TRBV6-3,TGTGCCAGCAGTTACCCCGGAAGCCCCTATAATTCACCCCTCCACTTT,CASSYPGSPYNSPLHF
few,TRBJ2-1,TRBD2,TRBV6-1,TGTGCCAGCAGACCCAGTGCCCCGCGGGGGACCTACAATGAGCAGTTCTTC,CASRPSAPRGTYNEQFF
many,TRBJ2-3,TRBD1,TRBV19,TGTGCCAGTCGGGACAGGGGGCGGACAGATACGCAGTATTTT,CASRDRGRTDTQYF
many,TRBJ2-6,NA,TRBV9,TGTGCCAGCAGCCCCAGCCTCCGCTGGGGACAAAGCTCTGGGGCCAACGTCCTGACTTTC,CASSPSLRWGQSSGANVLTF
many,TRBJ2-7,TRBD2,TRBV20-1,TGCAGTGCTAGGACTAGCGGCAGATACGAGCAGTACTTC,CSARTSGRYEQYF
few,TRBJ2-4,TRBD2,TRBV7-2,TGTGCCAGCAGCGAACCGGGACTAGCGGGAAGGGCCAAAAACATTCAGTACTTC,CASSEPGLAGRAKNIQYF
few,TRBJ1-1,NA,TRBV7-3,TGTGCCAGCAGCTTTAAGCAGCGAGCAGCTTTCTTT,CASSFKQRAAFF
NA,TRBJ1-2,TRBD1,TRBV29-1,TGCAGCGTCAACGGACAGGGCTATGGCTACACCTTC,CSVNGQGYGYTF
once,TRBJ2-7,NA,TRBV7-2,TGTGCCAGCAGCACCCGGAGGAACGAGCAGTACTTC,CASSTRRNEQYF
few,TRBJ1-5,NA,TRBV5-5,TGTGCCAGCAGCTTGGCCTCAGGAAGGTATCAGCCCCAGCATTTT,CASSLASGRYQPQHF
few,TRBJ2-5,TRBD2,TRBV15,TGTGCCACCAGCGTTATAGCGGGAGAGGGTAGGGAGCAGTACTTC,CATSVIAGEGREQYF
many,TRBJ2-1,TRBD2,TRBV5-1,TGCGCCAGCAGCAAGGGACCGGCGGGGGGTGAGCAGTTCTTC,CASSKGPAGGEQFF
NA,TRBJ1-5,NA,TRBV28,TGTGCCAGCAGCCGCGACTGGGGCACGTCCGGGCAGCCCCAGCATTTT,CASSRDWGTSGQPQHF
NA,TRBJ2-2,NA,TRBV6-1,TGTGCCAGCAGCGCCCCCTCGGCGGAACCCGGGGAGCTGTTTTTT,CASSAPSAEPGELFF
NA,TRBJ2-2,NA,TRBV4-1,TGCGCCAGCAGCCAAGAGCCCCCCGAGGCAGGGGACACCGGGGAGCTGTTTTTT,CASSQEPPEAGDTGELFF
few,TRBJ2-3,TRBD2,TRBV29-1,TGCAGCGTTGATCCCGAGGGGCGGGGGAGCACAGATACGCAGTATTTT,CSVDPEGRGSTDTQYF
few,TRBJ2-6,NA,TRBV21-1,TGTGCCAGCAGCACACAGGGGGATGGGTCTGGGGCCAACGTCCTGACTTTC,CASSTQGDGSGANVLTF
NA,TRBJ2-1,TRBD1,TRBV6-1,TGTGCCAGCAGTGCCAGACAGGGGACTGGTGAGCAGTTCTTC,CASSARQGTGEQFF
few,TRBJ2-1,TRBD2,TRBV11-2,TGTGCCAGCAGCTTGGGGACTAGCGGGAGCGGTGAGCAGTTCTTC,CASSLGTSGSGEQFF
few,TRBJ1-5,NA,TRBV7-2,TGTGCCAGCAGCAGCGGGACTTATCAGCCCCAGCATTTT,CASSSGTYQPQHF
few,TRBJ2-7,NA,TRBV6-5,TGTGCCAGCAGCCACAACGACGGAGCCTACGAGCAGTACTTC,CASSHNDGAYEQYF
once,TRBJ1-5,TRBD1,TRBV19,TGTGCCAGTAGAATAACAGGGGAGGATCAGCCCCAGCATTTT,CASRITGEDQPQHF
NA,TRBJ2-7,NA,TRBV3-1,TGTGCCAGCAGCCAAGGGACCGATCTCTCCTACGAGCAGTACTTC,CASSQGTDLSYEQYF
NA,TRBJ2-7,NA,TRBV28,TGTGCCAGCAGTCCTTGGGACAAGGGGGCCTACGAGCAGTACTTC,CASSPWDKGAYEQYF
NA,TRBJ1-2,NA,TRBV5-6,TGTGCCAGCAGCTTGGTGTCAGCGTCAAAGGGCTACACCTTC,CASSLVSASKGYTF
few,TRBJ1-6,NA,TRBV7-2,TGTGCCAGCAGCCTCCGGGGCGGGCCCCTCCACTTT,CASSLRGGPLHF
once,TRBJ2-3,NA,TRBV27,TGTGCCAGCACCTCGACATTGGGGGGGCAGTATTTT,CASTSTLGGQYF
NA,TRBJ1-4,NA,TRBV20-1,TGCAGTGCTAGAGAAGGCAACAGGGAAAAACTGTTTTTT,CSAREGNREKLFF
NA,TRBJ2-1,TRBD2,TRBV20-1,TGCAGTGCTAGCCCCGGGACTAGCGGGGGGAATGAGCAGTTCTTC,CSASPGTSGGNEQFF
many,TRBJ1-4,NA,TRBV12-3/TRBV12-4,TGTGCCAGCAGTTTTGGGAGGGCAACTAATGAAAAACTGTTTTTT,CASSFGRATNEKLFF
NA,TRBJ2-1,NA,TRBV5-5,TGTGCCAGCAAACCAGGGATCGGCAATGAGCAGTTCTTC,CASKPGIGNEQFF
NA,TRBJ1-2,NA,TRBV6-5,TGTGCCAGCGCAGGGGCCTTCGGAGTTTATGGCTACACCTTC,CASAGAFGVYGYTF
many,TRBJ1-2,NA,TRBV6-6,TGTGCCAGCAGCCGGGACACCTATGGCTACACCTTC,CASSRDTYGYTF
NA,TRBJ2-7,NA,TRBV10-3,TGTGCCATCAGTGAGTCTGGCAGGGGAGCCGGCGAGCAGTACTTC,CAISESGRGAGEQYF